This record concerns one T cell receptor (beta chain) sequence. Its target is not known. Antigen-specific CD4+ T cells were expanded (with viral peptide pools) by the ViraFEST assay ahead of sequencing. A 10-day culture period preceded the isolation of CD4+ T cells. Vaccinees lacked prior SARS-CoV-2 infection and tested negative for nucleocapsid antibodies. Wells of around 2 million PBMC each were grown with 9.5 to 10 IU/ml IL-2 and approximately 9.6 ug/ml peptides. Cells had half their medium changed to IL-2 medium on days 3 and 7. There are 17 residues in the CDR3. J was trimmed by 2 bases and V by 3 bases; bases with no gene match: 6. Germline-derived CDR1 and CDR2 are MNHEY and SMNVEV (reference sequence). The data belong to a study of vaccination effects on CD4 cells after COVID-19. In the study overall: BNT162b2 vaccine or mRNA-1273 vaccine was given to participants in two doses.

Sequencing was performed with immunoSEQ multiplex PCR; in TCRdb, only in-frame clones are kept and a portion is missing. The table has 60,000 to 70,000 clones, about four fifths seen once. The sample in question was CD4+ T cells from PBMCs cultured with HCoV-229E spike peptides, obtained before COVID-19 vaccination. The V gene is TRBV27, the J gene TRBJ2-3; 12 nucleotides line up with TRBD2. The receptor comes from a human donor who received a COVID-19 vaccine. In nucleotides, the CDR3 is TGTGCCAGCAGTTTCACGCCTAGCGGGGGGGCCACAGATACGCAGTATTTT. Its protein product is CASSFTPSGGATDTQYF.